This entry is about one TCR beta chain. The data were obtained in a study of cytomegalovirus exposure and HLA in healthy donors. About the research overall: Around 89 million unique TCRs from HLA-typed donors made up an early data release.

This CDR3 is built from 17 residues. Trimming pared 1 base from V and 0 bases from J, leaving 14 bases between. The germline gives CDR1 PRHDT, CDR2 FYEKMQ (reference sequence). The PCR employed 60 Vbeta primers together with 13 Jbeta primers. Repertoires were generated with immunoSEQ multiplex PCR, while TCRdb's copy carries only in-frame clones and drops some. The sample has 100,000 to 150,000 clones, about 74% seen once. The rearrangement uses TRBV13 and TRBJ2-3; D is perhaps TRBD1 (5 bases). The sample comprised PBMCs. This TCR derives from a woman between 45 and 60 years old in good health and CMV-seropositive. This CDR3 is CASSLVQGWFSTDTQYF. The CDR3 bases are TGTGCCAGCAGCTTAGTGCAGGGCTGGTTTAGCACAGATACGCAGTATTTT.